The 32 T cell receptor beta chains below were found in one sample sequenced in a study of read filtering for tumor transcriptome and immune sequencing. This library used approximately 370 ng RNA and molecular barcoded adaptors spanning alpha/delta and beta/gamma chains. One entry per CDR3 protein, called by TCRdb with MiXCR from the reads. The sample has fewer than 30,000 distinct CDR3 sequences; 14% are singletons. The sample comprised a population of CD138-negative cells sorted from bone marrow. The receptors come from a donor aged 40 or over with multiple myeloma.

Regarding this clonotype: Only one base separates this from a far larger clonotype, so it likely reflects a read error. The V call is TRBV7-2, the J call TRBJ2-5; possibly TRBD1 for D (5 bases). The CDR3 runs 14 residues. Trimming removed 6 bases from V and 0 bases from J, with 11 bases in between. The germline CDR1 and CDR2 sequences are SGHTA and FQGNSA. The CDR3 here is CASRQDTYQETQYF. CDR3 in DNA: TGTGCCAGCAGACAGGACACCTACCAAGAGACCCAGTACTTC.

At least ten counts were recorded for this clonotype. The chain carries TRBV20-1 and TRBJ1-5, with unresolved D. Germline-derived CDR1 and CDR2 are DFQATT and SNEGSKA (reference sequence). The CDR3 is 14 residues long. The V gene lost 1 base and the J gene lost 0 bases, with 7 bases spanning the gap. CDR3 amino acids: CSARGHHSNQPQHF. In DNA form, the CDR3 reads TGCAGTGCTAGAGGACACCATAGCAATCAGCCCCAGCATTTT.

There are many counts of this clonotype. The V call is TRBV3-1, the J call TRBJ2-1, with a weak D call TRBD2 (6 bases). Germline CDR1 LGHDT, CDR2 YNNKEL (reference sequence). V was shortened by 4 bases and J by 6 bases, with 13 bases between the two germline ends. This CDR3 region has 14 residues. The CDR3 region has the DNA TGTGCCAGCAGCCTGCCGGGACTCCGCAATGAGCAGTTCTTC. It is translated as CASSLPGLRNEQFF.

In its sample, this clonotype was seen many times. V usage is TRBV19 and J usage is TRBJ2-7, with a weak D call TRBD1 (6 bases). This CDR3 spans 13 amino acids. Deletions cut 6 bases from V and 2 bases from J, with 11 bases between. Germline lookup yields CDR1 LNHDA and CDR2 SQIVND (reference sequence). The chain's CDR3 is CASRRTETYEQYF. CDR3 in DNA: TGTGCCAGTAGACGGACAGAGACCTACGAGCAGTACTTC.

Ten or more counts support this clonotype. The genes are TRBV7-8 and TRBJ2-1; D remains ambiguous. This CDR3 spans 11 amino acids. The germline CDR1 and CDR2 sequences are SGHVS and FQNEAQ. Trimming took 0 bases from V and 10 from J, leaving 4 bases between them. The CDR3 region has the DNA TGTGCCAGCAGCTTAGCGGGGGAGCAGTTCTTC. Amino acid sequence: CASSLAGEQFF.

This clonotype was recorded many times. The CDR3 region has the DNA TGCAGCGTTCGGATTATCCCTGGAAACACCATATATTTT. This encodes CSVRIIPGNTIYF. The chain carries TRBV29-1 and TRBJ1-3; no firm D call. V was trimmed by 5 bases and J by 2 bases, leaving 10 bases between them. The CDR3 loop spans 13 amino acids. Germline V gene lookup returns CDR1 SQVTM and CDR2 ANQGSEA.

At least ten counts were recorded for this clonotype. This chain links TRBV29-1 with TRBJ1-2, with D uncertain. CDR3 length: 14 residues. V lost 4 bases and J lost 6, with 18 bases in between. Germline CDR1 is SQVTM and CDR2 is ANQGSEA. CDR3 protein: CSVVWLQELHGYTF. The CDR3 DNA is TGCAGCGTTGTCTGGCTGCAGGAACTTCATGGCTACACCTTC.

This clonotype showed up many times. This chain links TRBV10-3 with TRBJ2-4, with D possibly TRBD1 on 6 matching bases. CDR3 length equals 14 residues. The V gene's germline CDR1 is ENHRY and CDR2 SYGVKD. Trimming cost V 5 bases and J 2 bases, with 10 bases left between them. The CDR3 spells CAISPQGSKNIQYF. The CDR3, as DNA: TGTGCCATCAGTCCACAGGGTTCCAAAAACATTCAGTACTTC.

This clonotype was counted ten times or more. This rearrangement joins TRBV18 to TRBJ2-2; TRBD2 matches at 9 bases. J was trimmed by 0 bases and V by 5 bases; bases with no gene match: 7. Germline values: CDR1 KGHSH, CDR2 LQKENI. The CDR3 runs to 17 residues. The CDR3 sequence: CASSTTASGTNTGELFF. The CDR3 DNA reads as TGTGCCAGCTCAACAACGGCTAGCGGGACGAACACCGGGGAGCTGTTTTTT.

About this clonotype: The CDR3 carries no conserved terminal phenylalanine or tryptophan, so it likely arises from a read error. This sequence joins TRBV29-1 and TRBJ2-7; 9 positions match TRBD1. CDR1 SQVTM and CDR2 ANQGSEA come from the germline V gene. The CDR3 covers 13 residues. V dropped 4 bases and J dropped 2; count of bases not matched to a gene: 3. The CDR3 bases are TGCAGCGTTGTGGGGGACAGGGCCTACGAGCAGTACCTC. Translation gives CSVVGDRAYEQYL.

This clonotype was detected once. The V and J genes are TRBV20-1 and TRBJ2-3; 7 bases match TRBD2. CDR1 and CDR2 from the germline V gene are DFQATT and SNEGSKA (reference sequence). After removal of 3 bases from V and 1 base from J, the junction contained 10 bases not matched to a gene. This CDR3 region has 16 residues. CDR3 loop: CSASPENAGGTDTQYF. The CDR3 nucleotides are TGCAGTGCTAGCCCCGAAAATGCGGGAGGCACAGATACGCAGTATTTT.

Comment on this clonotype: With a much larger clone just one base away, this may be a read error. V is TRBV5-4 and J is TRBJ2-1; TRBD2 matches at 11 bases. This CDR3 region has 18 residues. Germline values: CDR1 SGHNT, CDR2 YYREEE (reference sequence). The J segment lost 7 bases and the V segment lost 4 bases, leaving 16 bases of the junction unmatched. CDR3 coding DNA: TGTGCCAGCAGCGATCGGGGGAATAGCGGGAGGGCCTCGAATGAGCAGTTCTTC. It yields the protein CASSDRGNSGRASNEQFF.

Ten or more counts support this clonotype. The chain is built from TRBV11-3 and TRBJ1-1; no clear D gene. This CDR3 region has 13 residues. Germline V lookup: CDR1 SGHNT, CDR2 YENEEA. Trimming removed 1 base from V and 6 bases from J, with 9 bases in between. CDR3 nucleotide sequence: TGTGCCAGCAGCTTAGGGTTCGGATCTGAAGCTTTCTTT. It yields the protein CASSLGFGSEAFF.

As for this clonotype: It may be a read error: a sequence one base away is much more abundant. The V call is TRBV6-2 or TRBV6-3, the J call TRBJ2-1, with D unclear. The CDR3 loop spans 14 amino acids. V was pared by 7 bases and J by 0 bases, with 10 bases between. CDR1 and CDR2 from the germline V gene are MNHEY and SVGEGT. The DNA for the CDR3 is TGTGCCAGCACCCCGTGGAGCTCCTACAATGAGCAGTTCTTC. Its translation: CASTPWSSYNEQFF.

Worth noting for this clonotype: A read error may explain this, as a much larger clone is one base away. This chain links TRBV11-2 with TRBJ2-5; D may be TRBD2 (7 bases). V was shortened by 7 bases and J by 2 bases, with 20 bases between the two germline ends. CDR3 length: 16 amino acids. Germline V gene lookup returns CDR1 SGHAT and CDR2 FQNNGV. This CDR3 reads CASKGGAGLEQETQYF. CDR3 sequence (DNA): TGTGCCAGCAAAGGGGGGGCGGGGCTAGAACAAGAGACCCAGTACTTC.

This clonotype was found many times. The chain links TRBV5-1 to TRBJ1-4; D remains unclear. CDR1 and CDR2 (germline): SGHRS, YFSETQ. This CDR3 spans 15 amino acids. Trimming removed 0 bases from V and 4 bases from J, with 10 bases in between. CDR3 residues: CASSLDGSGNEKLFF. The DNA for the CDR3 is TGCGCCAGCAGCTTGGACGGGAGTGGTAATGAAAAACTGTTTTTT.

This clonotype has more than one count but fewer than ten. The chain recombines TRBV20-1 with TRBJ1-5, with TRBD1 matching over 7 bases. The CDR3 covers 15 residues. J gave up 2 bases and V 5 bases, and 9 bases lay outside the gene matches. Germline values: CDR1 DFQATT, CDR2 SNEGSKA (reference sequence). The CDR3 protein is CSAPDRALGNQPQHF. DNA for the CDR3: TGCAGTGCTCCCGACAGGGCTTTGGGCAATCAGCCCCAGCATTTT.

In the case of this clonotype: One base away lies a much larger clone, so this may be a sequencing read error. Because it lacks the conserved phenylalanine or tryptophan at the end, this CDR3 is likely a read error. The V call is TRBV20-1, the J call TRBJ2-3; TRBD2 matches at 13 bases. CDR3 length equals 16 residues. Looked up from germline, CDR1 is DFQATT and CDR2 is SNEGSKA (reference sequence). Trimming removed 2 bases from V and 5 bases from J; junction bases left unmatched: 7. CDR3 sequence reads: CSARPNGLAGVDTQYL. DNA for the CDR3: TGCAGTGCTAGACCTAACGGACTAGCGGGAGTAGATACGCAGTATCTT.

In its sample, this clonotype was seen many times. The rearrangement joins TRBV7-3 to TRBJ1-1, with D unclear. This CDR3 has 15 amino acids. Germline-derived CDR1 and CDR2 are SGHTA and FQGTGA. The V gene lost 6 bases and the J gene lost 4 bases, with 18 bases spanning the gap. For the CDR3, the DNA is TGTGCCAGCAGAGTCCTGGCGGGCGAATCCACTGAAGCTTTCTTT. The encoded protein is CASRVLAGESTEAFF.

This clonotype appeared many times. The chain employs TRBV2 and TRBJ1-6; perhaps TRBD1 as D (5 bases). V was cut by 6 bases and J by 7 bases, with 7 bases left in between. CDR1 and CDR2 from the germline V gene are SNHLY and FYNNEI. The CDR3 runs to 12 residues. CDR3 nucleotides: TGTGCCAGCAGGACAGAGAATTCACCCCTCCACTTT. Encoded protein: CASRTENSPLHF.

The gene calls are TRBV4-2 and TRBJ2-5, with TRBD2 matching over 13 bases. Looked up from germline, CDR1 is LGHNA and CDR2 is YNFKEQ. This CDR3 is 17 amino acids long. Trimming cost V 4 bases and J 5 bases; bases outside gene matches: 10. In DNA form, the CDR3 reads TGTGCCAGCAGCCCTGGGACTAGCGGGAAGCGAGCGGAGACCCAGTACTTC. This encodes CASSPGTSGKRAETQYF.

This clonotype was picked up many times. The chain is built from TRBV6-5 and TRBJ2-5; 11 nucleotides agree with TRBD2. With 6 bases clipped from V and 0 bases from J, the junction kept 3 bases outside the gene matches. The CDR3 is 15 amino acids. Germline CDR1 is MNHEY and CDR2 is SVGAGI. The CDR3: CASSLLAGDQETQYF. The CDR3 nucleotides read TGTGCCAGCAGCCTACTAGCGGGAGACCAAGAGACCCAGTACTTC.

This clonotype appeared many times. The chain has TRBV30 and TRBJ2-7, with 14 bases fitting TRBD2. Germline CDR1 and CDR2: GTSNPN and SVGIG (reference sequence). With 0 bases clipped from V and 3 bases from J, the junction kept 1 base outside the gene matches. The CDR3 consists of 15 residues. The DNA of the CDR3 is TGTGCCTGGAGTGTAGGGACTAGCGGGAGCTACGAGCAGTACTTC. This gives the protein CAWSVGTSGSYEQYF.

This clonotype was seen at least ten times. The V call is TRBV5-1, the J call TRBJ2-5; D unclear. The CDR3 sequence is 14 residues long. Trimming took off 4 bases at V and 5 bases at J, with 15 bases between the two ends. CDR1 and CDR2 from the germline V gene are SGHRS and YFSETQ. CDR3 DNA: TGCGCCAGCAGCCCCTTGACCGGCCGGGAGACCCAGTACTTC. Translation gives CASSPLTGRETQYF.

In its sample, this clonotype was seen once. This rearrangement joins TRBV3-1 to TRBJ2-1, with D perhaps TRBD1 (6 bases). Germline values: CDR1 LGHDT, CDR2 YNNKEL (reference sequence). The V gene lost 3 bases and the J gene lost 8 bases, with 17 bases spanning the gap. CDR3 length: 15 residues. This chain's CDR3 is CASSQTGWIGDEQFF. CDR3 sequence (DNA): TGTGCCAGCAGCCAGACAGGTTGGATTGGGGATGAGCAGTTCTTC.

In its sample, this clonotype was seen many times. CDR3 amino acids: CSAAPGTLNTEAFF. In DNA form, the CDR3 reads TGCAGTGCGGCCCCCGGGACGCTGAACACTGAAGCTTTCTTT. The chain carries TRBV20-1 and TRBJ1-1; TRBD1 might be the D (5 bases). Germline assignment: CDR1 DFQATT and CDR2 SNEGSKA (reference sequence). V lost 6 bases and J 0 bases, leaving 14 bases between the germline ends. The length of the CDR3 is 14 residues.

Concerning this clonotype: One junction end does not reproduce the germline sequence, and a read error may be involved. The CDR3 DNA sequence: TGTGCCAGCACACACCCGGGTCTAGGGGGAATCTTC. This gives the protein CASTHPGLGGIF. V usage is TRBV11-2 and J usage is TRBJ2-7; D may be TRBD1 (6 bases). Germline-derived CDR1 and CDR2 are SGHAT and FQNNGV. This CDR3 contains 12 residues.

As for this clonotype: A read error may account for a junction end that differs from germline. The V call is TRBV18, the J call TRBJ2-1; D possibly corresponds to TRBD2 (5 bases). This CDR3 spans 15 amino acids. Germline CDR1 KGHSH, CDR2 LQKENI. The CDR3 protein is CASSRERAAGNDQFF. CDR3 bases: TGTGCCAGCTCACGCGAACGAGCGGCGGGCAATGACCAGTTCTTC. Complete variable domain (other parts from reference TRBV18 and TRBJ2-1): NAGVMQNPRHLVRRRGQEARLRCSPMKGHSHVYWYRQLPEEGLKFMVYLQKENIIDESGMPKERFSAEFPKEGPSILRIQQVVRGDSAAYFCASSRERAAGNDQFFGPGTRLTVL.

In this sample, this clonotype turned up many times. The V gene is TRBV28, the J gene TRBJ1-4; D unresolved. V gave up 7 bases and J gave up 8 bases, with 17 bases separating them. This CDR3 is 14 amino acids long. CDR1 and CDR2 (germline): MDHEN, SYDVKM. The CDR3 loop is CASKTSPPLEKLFF. The CDR3 DNA follows: TGTGCCAGCAAAACCTCGCCCCCTCTGGAAAAACTGTTTTTT.

In its sample, this clonotype was seen many times. The chain links TRBV12-3 or TRBV12-4 to TRBJ2-7; 13 nucleotides match TRBD2. V lost 6 bases, J lost 0 bases, and 8 bases stayed unmatched. CDR3 size: 17 residues. DNA for the CDR3: TGTGCCAGCAGGCCGGGACTAGCGGGACTGAGCTCCTACGAGCAGTACTTC. This encodes CASRPGLAGLSSYEQYF.

This clonotype has ten or more counts. The V and J genes are TRBV30 and TRBJ2-2; D unclear. V lost 1 base, J lost 6 bases, and 6 bases lay in between. This CDR3 comprises 12 residues. The germline CDR1 and CDR2 sequences are GTSNPN and SVGIG (reference sequence). Here the CDR3 reads CAWSEGPGELFF. As DNA, the CDR3 is TGTGCCTGGAGTGAGGGTCCCGGGGAGCTGTTTTTT.

In its sample, this clonotype was seen a few times. With a far larger clone one base away, a read error is the likely cause. The rearrangement uses TRBV7-3 and TRBJ2-1; D unclear. The CDR3 has 12 residues. Germline CDR1 is SGHTA and CDR2 is FQGTGA. V was trimmed by 2 bases and J by 9 bases, leaving 8 bases between them. For the CDR3, the DNA is TGTGCCAGCAGCTTACCCTCAAGTGAGCAGTTCTTC. This encodes CASSLPSSEQFF.